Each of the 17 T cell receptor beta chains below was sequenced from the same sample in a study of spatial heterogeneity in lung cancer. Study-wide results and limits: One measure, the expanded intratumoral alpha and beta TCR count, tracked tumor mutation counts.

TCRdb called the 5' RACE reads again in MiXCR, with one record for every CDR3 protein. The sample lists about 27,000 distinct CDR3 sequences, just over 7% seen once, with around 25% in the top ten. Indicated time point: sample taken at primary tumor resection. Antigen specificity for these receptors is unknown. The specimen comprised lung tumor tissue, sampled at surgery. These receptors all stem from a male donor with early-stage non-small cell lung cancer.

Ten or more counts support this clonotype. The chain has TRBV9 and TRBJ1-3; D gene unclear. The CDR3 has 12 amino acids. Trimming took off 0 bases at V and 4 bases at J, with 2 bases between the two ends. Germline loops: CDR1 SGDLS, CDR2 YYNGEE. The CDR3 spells CASSVVGNTIYF. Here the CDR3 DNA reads TGTGCCAGCAGCGTAGTCGGAAACACCATATATTTT. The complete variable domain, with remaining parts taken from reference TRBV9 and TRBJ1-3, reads DSGVTQTPKHLITATGQRVTLRCSPRSGDLSVYWYQQSLDQGLQFLIQYYNGEERAKGNILERFSAQQFPDLHSELNLSSLELGDSALYFCASSVVGNTIYFGEGSWLTVV.

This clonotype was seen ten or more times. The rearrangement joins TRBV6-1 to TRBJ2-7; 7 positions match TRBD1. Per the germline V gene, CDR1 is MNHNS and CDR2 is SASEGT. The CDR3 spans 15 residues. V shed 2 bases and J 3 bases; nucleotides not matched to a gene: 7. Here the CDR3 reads CASSEWDRNDYEQYF. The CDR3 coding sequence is TGTGCCAGCAGTGAATGGGACAGAAATGACTACGAGCAGTACTTC.

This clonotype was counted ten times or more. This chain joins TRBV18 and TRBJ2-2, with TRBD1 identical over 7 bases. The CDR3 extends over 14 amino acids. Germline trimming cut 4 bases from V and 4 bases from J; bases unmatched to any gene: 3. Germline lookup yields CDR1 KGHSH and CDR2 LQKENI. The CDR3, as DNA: TGTGCCAGCTCACTTCGACAGGGCACCGGGGAGCTGTTTTTT. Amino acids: CASSLRQGTGELFF.

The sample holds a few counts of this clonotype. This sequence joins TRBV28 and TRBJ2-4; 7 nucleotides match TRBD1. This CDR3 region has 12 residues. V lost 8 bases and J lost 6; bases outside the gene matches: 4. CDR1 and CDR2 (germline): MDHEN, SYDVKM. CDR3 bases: TGTGCCAGCCGGGACAGCTCAAACATTCAGTACTTC. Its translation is CASRDSSNIQYF.

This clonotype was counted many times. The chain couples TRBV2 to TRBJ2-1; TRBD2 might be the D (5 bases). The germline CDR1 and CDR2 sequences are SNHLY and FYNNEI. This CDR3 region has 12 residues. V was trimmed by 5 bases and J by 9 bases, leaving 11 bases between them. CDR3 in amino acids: CASSTRRAEQFF. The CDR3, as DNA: TGTGCCAGCAGTACTAGAAGGGCTGAGCAGTTCTTC.

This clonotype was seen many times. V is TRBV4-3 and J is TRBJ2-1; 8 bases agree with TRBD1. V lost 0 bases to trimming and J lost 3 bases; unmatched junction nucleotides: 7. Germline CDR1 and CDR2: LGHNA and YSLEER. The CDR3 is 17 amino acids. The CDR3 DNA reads TGCGCCAGCAGCCAAGACCCCCAGGGGGCGATCTACAATGAGCAGTTCTTC. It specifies CASSQDPQGAIYNEQFF.

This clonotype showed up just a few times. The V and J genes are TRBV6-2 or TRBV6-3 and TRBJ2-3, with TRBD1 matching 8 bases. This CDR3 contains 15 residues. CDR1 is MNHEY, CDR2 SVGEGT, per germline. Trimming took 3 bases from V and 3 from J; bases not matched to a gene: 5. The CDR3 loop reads CASSYLQGVTDTQYF. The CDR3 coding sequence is TGTGCCAGCAGTTATCTACAGGGGGTGACAGATACGCAGTATTTT.

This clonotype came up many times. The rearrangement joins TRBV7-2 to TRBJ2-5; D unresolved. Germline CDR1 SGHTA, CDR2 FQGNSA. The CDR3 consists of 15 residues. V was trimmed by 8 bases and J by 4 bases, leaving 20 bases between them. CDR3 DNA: TGTGCCAGCTGCCAAGCTGGTCAGGTCGGAGAGACCCAGTACTTC. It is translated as CASCQAGQVGETQYF.

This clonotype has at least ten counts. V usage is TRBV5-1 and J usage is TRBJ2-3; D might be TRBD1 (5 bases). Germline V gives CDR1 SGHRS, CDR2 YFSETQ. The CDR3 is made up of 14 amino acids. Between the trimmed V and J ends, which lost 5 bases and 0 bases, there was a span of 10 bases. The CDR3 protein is CASRDTGSTDTQYF. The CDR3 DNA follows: TGCGCCAGCAGGGACACTGGCAGCACAGATACGCAGTATTTT.

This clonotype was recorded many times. CDR3 nucleotides: TGCGCCAGCAGCCAAGAGGGGGGGGCCTACAATGAGCAGTTCTTC. Translated: CASSQEGGAYNEQFF. The chain employs TRBV4-1 and TRBJ2-1, with 7 bases identical to TRBD2. Germline V gene lookup returns CDR1 MGHRA and CDR2 YSYEKL. J lost 2 bases, V lost 0 bases, and 1 base had no gene match. The CDR3 sequence is 15 residues long.

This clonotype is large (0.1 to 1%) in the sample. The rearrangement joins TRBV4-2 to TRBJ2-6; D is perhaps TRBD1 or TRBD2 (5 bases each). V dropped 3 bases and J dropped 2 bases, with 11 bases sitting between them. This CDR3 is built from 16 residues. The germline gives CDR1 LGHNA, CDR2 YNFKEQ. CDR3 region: CASSQGTGAGANVLTF. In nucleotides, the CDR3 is TGTGCCAGCAGCCAGGGGACGGGCGCTGGGGCCAACGTCCTGACTTTC.

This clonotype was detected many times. The CDR3 DNA is TGCGCCAGCAGCCAAGAAGTCCAGGGCGGAAGGAACACCATATATTTT. This translates into CASSQEVQGGRNTIYF. The chain employs TRBV4-3 and TRBJ1-3; perhaps TRBD1 as D (5 bases). The V end lost 0 bases, the J end lost 7 bases, and 16 bases lay between the germline ends. The germline V gene has CDR1 LGHNA and CDR2 YSLEER. The CDR3 has 16 amino acids.

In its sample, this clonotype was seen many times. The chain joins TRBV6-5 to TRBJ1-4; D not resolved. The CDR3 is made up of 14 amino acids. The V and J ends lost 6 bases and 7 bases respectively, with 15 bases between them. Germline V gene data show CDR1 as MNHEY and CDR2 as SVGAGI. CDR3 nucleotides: TGTGCCAGCAGCTCCGCCGCGACCCTTGAAAAACTGTTTTTT. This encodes CASSSAATLEKLFF.

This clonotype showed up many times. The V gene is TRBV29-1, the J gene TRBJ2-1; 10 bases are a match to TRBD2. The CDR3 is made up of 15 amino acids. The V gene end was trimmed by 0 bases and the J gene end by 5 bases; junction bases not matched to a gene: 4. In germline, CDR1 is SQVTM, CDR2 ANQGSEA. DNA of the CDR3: TGCAGCGTTGAAGAGGGCCTAGCGGGGGACAATGAGCAGTTCTTC. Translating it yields CSVEEGLAGDNEQFF.

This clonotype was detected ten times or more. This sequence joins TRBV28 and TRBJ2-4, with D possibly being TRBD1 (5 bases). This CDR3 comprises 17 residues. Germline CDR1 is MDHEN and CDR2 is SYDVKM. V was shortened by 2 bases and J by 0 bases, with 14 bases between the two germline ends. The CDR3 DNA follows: TGTGCCAGCAGTTTAGGGGCCCCTTTCTTAGCCAAAAACATTCAGTACTTC. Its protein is CASSLGAPFLAKNIQYF.

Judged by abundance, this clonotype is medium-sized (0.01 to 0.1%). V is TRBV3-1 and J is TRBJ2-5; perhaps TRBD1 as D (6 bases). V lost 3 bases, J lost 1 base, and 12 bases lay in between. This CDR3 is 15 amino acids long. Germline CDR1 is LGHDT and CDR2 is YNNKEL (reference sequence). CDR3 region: CASSQIGGIQETQYF. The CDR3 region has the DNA TGTGCCAGCAGCCAGATAGGGGGTATCCAAGAGACCCAGTACTTC.

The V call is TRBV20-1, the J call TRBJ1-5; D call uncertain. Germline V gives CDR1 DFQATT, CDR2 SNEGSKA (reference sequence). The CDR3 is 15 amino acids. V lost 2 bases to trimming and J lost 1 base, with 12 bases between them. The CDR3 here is CSARPDPESNQPQHF. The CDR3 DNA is TGCAGTGCTAGACCGGACCCGGAGAGCAATCAGCCCCAGCATTTT.